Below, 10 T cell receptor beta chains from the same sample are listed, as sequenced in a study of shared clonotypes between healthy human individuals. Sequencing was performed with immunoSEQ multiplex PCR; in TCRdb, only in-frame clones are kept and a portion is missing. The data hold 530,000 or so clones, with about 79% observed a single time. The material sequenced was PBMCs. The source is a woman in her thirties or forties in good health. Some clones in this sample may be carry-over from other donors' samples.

CDR3 nucleotide sequence: TGTGCCAGCAATGTTGACATTCATCTGGGGGAGCAGTACTTC. Its protein is CASNVDIHLGEQYF. The rearrangement uses TRBV2 and TRBJ2-7; D is unresolved. Germline V lookup: CDR1 SNHLY, CDR2 FYNNEI. CDR3 size: 14 residues. V was pared by 7 bases and J by 7 bases, with 20 bases between.

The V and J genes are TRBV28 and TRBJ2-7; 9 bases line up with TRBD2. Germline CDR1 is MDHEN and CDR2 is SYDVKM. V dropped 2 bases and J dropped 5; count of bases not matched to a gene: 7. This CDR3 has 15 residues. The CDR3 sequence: CASSLVAGGPNEQYF. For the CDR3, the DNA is TGTGCCAGCAGTTTAGTGGCGGGAGGGCCTAACGAGCAGTACTTC.

In DNA form, the CDR3 reads TGTGCCAGCAGCTTGGGGACTTCACTCTCAAGCTCCTACAATGAGCAGTTCTTC. Encoded protein: CASSLGTSLSSSYNEQFF. The V and J genes are TRBV5-6 and TRBJ2-1; weak D call: TRBD2 (5 bases). V dropped 0 bases and J dropped 0 bases, with 16 bases sitting between them. Per the germline V gene, CDR1 is SGHDT and CDR2 is YYEEEE. This CDR3 contains 18 residues.

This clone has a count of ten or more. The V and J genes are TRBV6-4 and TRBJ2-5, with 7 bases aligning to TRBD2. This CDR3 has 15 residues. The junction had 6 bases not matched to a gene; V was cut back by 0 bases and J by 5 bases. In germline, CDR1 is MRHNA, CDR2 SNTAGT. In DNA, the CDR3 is TGTGCCAGCAGTGACTCCTGGGGAGGGGTGGAGACCCAGTACTTC. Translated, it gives CASSDSWGGVETQYF.

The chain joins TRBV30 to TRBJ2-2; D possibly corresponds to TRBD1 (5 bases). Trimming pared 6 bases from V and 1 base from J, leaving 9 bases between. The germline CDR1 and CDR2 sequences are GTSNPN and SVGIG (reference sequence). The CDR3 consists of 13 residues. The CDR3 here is CACGQENTGELFF. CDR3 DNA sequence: TGTGCCTGCGGACAAGAGAACACCGGGGAGCTGTTTTTT.

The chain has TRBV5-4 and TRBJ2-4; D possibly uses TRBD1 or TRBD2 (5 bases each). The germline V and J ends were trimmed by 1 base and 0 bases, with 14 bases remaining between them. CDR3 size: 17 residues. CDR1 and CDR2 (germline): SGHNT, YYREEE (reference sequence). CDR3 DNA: TGTGCCAGCAGCTTGTTCGTCAGGGAGAAAGCCAAAAACATTCAGTACTTC. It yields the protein CASSLFVREKAKNIQYF.

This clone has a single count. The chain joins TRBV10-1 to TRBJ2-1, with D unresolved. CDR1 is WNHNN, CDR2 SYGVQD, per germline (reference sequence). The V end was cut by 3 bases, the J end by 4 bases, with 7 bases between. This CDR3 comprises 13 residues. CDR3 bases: TGCGCCAGCAGTGATAAACGGTACAATGAGCAGTTCTTC. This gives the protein CASSDKRYNEQFF.

The CDR3, as DNA: TGTGCCAGCAGTTTAAACGGGAGTCCCTACGAGCAGTACTTC. Protein product: CASSLNGSPYEQYF. This chain connects TRBV27 to TRBJ2-7; weak D call: TRBD2 (6 bases). The V and J ends lost 2 bases and 2 bases respectively, with 10 bases between them. Germline V lookup: CDR1 MNHEY, CDR2 SMNVEV (reference sequence). CDR3 size: 14 residues.

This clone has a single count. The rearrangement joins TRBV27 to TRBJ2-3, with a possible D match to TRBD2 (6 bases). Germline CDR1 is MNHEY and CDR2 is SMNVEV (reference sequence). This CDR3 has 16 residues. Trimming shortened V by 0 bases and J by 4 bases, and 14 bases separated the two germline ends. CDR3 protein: CASSLSAQTRADTQYF. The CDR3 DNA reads TGTGCCAGCAGTTTATCCGCCCAGACTAGGGCAGATACGCAGTATTTT.

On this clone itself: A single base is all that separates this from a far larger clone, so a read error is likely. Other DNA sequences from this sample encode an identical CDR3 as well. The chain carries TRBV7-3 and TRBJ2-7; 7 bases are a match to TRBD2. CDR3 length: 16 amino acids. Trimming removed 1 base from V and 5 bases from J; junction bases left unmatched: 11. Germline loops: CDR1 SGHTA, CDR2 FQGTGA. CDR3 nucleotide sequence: TGTGCCAGCAGCTTAAGGCAGACCAGCGGGAAGGACGAGCAGTACTTC. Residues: CASSLRQTSGKDEQYF.